The 16 T cell receptor beta chains in this list originate from one sample, sequenced in a study of T cells in Graves' hyperthyroidism and ophthalmopathy. Amplification of TCR beta CDR3 regions was performed using RNA transcripts as template. An initial round of RT-PCR targeting the TCR CDR3 relied on the HTBI primer set. TCRdb analysed the multiplex PCR reads with MiXCR anew, one entry per CDR3 protein. The data hold more than 300,000 distinct CDR3 sequences, with over 11% observed a single time. Material for sequencing was blood. All receptors come from a woman in her fifties or sixties with Graves' hyperthyroidism.

The sample holds a few counts of this clonotype. V gene TRBV3-1 combines with J gene TRBJ2-3; 9 nucleotides match TRBD1. The V and J ends lost 4 bases and 5 bases, in that order; junction bases with no gene match: 7. Germline V gene sequence: CDR1 LGHDT, CDR2 YNNKEL (reference sequence). This CDR3 is 15 amino acids long. CDR3: CASSLVQGAKDTQYF. The CDR3 nucleotides read TGTGCCAGCAGCCTCGTACAGGGGGCGAAAGATACGCAGTATTTT.

This clonotype was picked up many times. This chain's CDR3 is CASSLLPSDPYEQYF. The CDR3 DNA follows: TGTGCCAGCAGCTTATTGCCTAGCGATCCCTACGAGCAGTACTTC. The chain recombines TRBV7-2 with TRBJ2-7, with D tentatively TRBD2 (6 bases). Germline CDR1 reads SGHTA; CDR2 reads FQGNSA. The germline V and J ends were trimmed by 2 bases and 2 bases, with 13 bases remaining between them. CDR3 length: 15 residues.

This clonotype was observed many times. The chain uses TRBV19 and TRBJ1-2; D gene uncertain. Germline lookup yields CDR1 LNHDA and CDR2 SQIVND (reference sequence). The V end lost 1 base, the J end lost 4 bases, and 10 bases lay between the germline ends. The CDR3 runs to 14 residues. CDR3 DNA: TGTGCCAGTAGTATAGCCAGCTCCCCCTATGGCTACACCTTC. Its translation: CASSIASSPYGYTF.

This clonotype appeared a few times. The rearrangement joins TRBV11-3 to TRBJ2-5; D is possibly TRBD2 (6 bases). This CDR3 region has 16 residues. V lost 2 bases to trimming and J lost 1 base, with 14 bases between them. CDR1 is SGHNT and CDR2 is YENEEA in the germline V gene. The CDR3 region has the DNA TGTGCCAGCAGCTTACGTGGGGCGGGATTCCAAGAGACCCAGTACTTC. It translates to CASSLRGAGFQETQYF.

This clonotype was seen a few times. The rearrangement links TRBV5-1 to TRBJ1-3, with D unclear. The CDR3 is 16 amino acids. V was pared by 3 bases and J by 0 bases, with 13 bases between. CDR1 SGHRS and CDR2 YFSETQ come from the germline V gene. As DNA, the CDR3 is TGCGCCAGCAGCTGGGAGGTGCGAAGCTCTGGAAACACCATATATTTT. Translated: CASSWEVRSSGNTIYF. The whole variable domain, filled in from reference TRBV5-1 and TRBJ1-3, reads KAGVTQTPRYLIKTRGQQVTLSCSPISGHRSVSWYQQTPGQGLQFLFEYFSETQRNKGNFPGRFSGRQFSNSRSEMNVSTLELGDSALYLCASSWEVRSSGNTIYFGEGSWLTVV.

The chain employs TRBV5-4 and TRBJ2-1; D uncertain. Trimming took off 2 bases at V and 10 bases at J, with 13 bases between the two ends. CDR3 length: 13 residues. Germline lookup yields CDR1 SGHNT and CDR2 YYREEE (reference sequence). CDR3: CASSFGPLEEQFF. CDR3 bases: TGTGCCAGCAGCTTCGGACCGCTTGAAGAGCAGTTCTTC. Filled out from reference TRBV5-4 and TRBJ2-1, the complete variable domain reads ETGVTQSPTHLIKTRGQQVTLRCSSQSGHNTVSWYQQALGQGPQFIFQYYREEENGRGNFPPRFSGLQFPNYSSELNVNALELDDSALYLCASSFGPLEEQFFGPGTRLTVL.

This sequence joins TRBV24-1 and TRBJ2-7; 7 bases line up with TRBD1. The CDR3 consists of 14 residues. J gave up 5 bases and V 5 bases, and 8 bases lay outside the gene matches. CDR1 and CDR2 from the germline V gene are KGHDR and SFDVKD. The CDR3 sequence is CATSARGRGNEQYF. The CDR3 DNA follows: TGTGCCACCAGTGCACGGGGCAGGGGGAACGAGCAGTACTTC.

The table lists this clonotype with many counts. J is TRBJ1-4 and V is TRBV27; D gene unclear. V was shortened by 5 bases and J by 7 bases, with 14 bases between the two germline ends. The CDR3 is made up of 14 amino acids. Germline lookup yields CDR1 MNHEY and CDR2 SMNVEV (reference sequence). The CDR3 sequence is CASSPSGQFEKLFF. CDR3 nucleotide sequence: TGTGCCAGCAGTCCGTCCGGGCAGTTTGAAAAACTGTTTTTT.

This clonotype was detected ten times or more. The rearrangement joins TRBV27 to TRBJ1-1, with a tentative D call TRBD1 (6 bases). The germline V gene encodes CDR1 MNHEY and CDR2 SMNVEV (reference sequence). V was clipped by 0 bases and J by 1 base, with 12 bases between them. The CDR3 covers 16 residues. CDR3 sequence (DNA): TGTGCCAGCAGTTTATCCCCACAGGGTTGGAACACTGAAGCTTTCTTT. The encoded protein is CASSLSPQGWNTEAFF.

This sequence joins TRBV5-1 and TRBJ2-1; D gene ambiguous. V lost 3 bases to trimming and J lost 5 bases, with 6 bases between them. The CDR3 contains 12 residues. The germline V gene has CDR1 SGHRS and CDR2 YFSETQ. The CDR3 is CASSWGNNEQFF. The CDR3 region has the DNA TGCGCCAGCAGCTGGGGAAACAATGAGCAGTTCTTC.

Many counts were recorded for this clonotype. V and J are TRBV7-9 and TRBJ2-1; D may be TRBD2 (7 bases). The germline gives CDR1 SEHNR, CDR2 FQNEAQ (reference sequence). The V end lost 3 bases, the J end lost 4 bases, and 19 bases lay between the germline ends. This CDR3 has 17 residues. Here the CDR3 reads CASSFLPRGRGYNEQFF. CDR3 sequence (DNA): TGTGCCAGCAGCTTTCTCCCTCGGGGGAGGGGGTACAATGAGCAGTTCTTC.

The chain employs TRBV10-2 and TRBJ2-3; TRBD1 might be the D (6 bases). The CDR3 is 13 residues long. Per germline, CDR1 WSHSY and CDR2 SAAADI. The V gene lost 6 bases and the J gene lost 2 bases, with 9 bases spanning the gap. Written as DNA, the CDR3 is TGCGCCAGCAGGGGGGACAACACAGATACGCAGTATTTT. It translates to CASRGDNTDTQYF.

The table lists this clonotype with many counts. The chain joins TRBV7-2 to TRBJ2-7, with 8 bases that match TRBD2. The CDR3 extends over 16 amino acids. The V and J ends lost 1 base and 6 bases, in that order; junction bases with no gene match: 11. Germline values: CDR1 SGHTA, CDR2 FQGNSA. The CDR3 is CASSLVGRLAGREQYF. CDR3 sequence (DNA): TGTGCCAGCAGCTTAGTGGGTCGCCTAGCGGGCCGCGAGCAGTACTTC. Variable domain in full (rest from reference TRBV7-2 and TRBJ2-7): GAGVSQSPSNKVTEKGKDVELRCDPISGHTALYWYRQSLGQGLEFLIYFQGNSAPDKSGLPSDRFSAERTGGSVSTLTIQRTQQEDSAVYLCASSLVGRLAGREQYFGPGTRLTVT.

This clonotype has a handful of counts. The CDR3 bases are TGCAGCGTCCAAAATAGACTCTATGGCTACACCTTC. Translation: CSVQNRLYGYTF. The chain uses TRBV29-1 and TRBJ1-2; D gene uncertain. The CDR3 covers 12 residues. The V gene's germline CDR1 is SQVTM and CDR2 ANQGSEA. V was shortened by 6 bases and J by 4 bases, with 12 bases between the two germline ends.

The V call is TRBV11-2, the J call TRBJ2-1; possibly TRBD2 for D (6 bases). Germline V gene sequence: CDR1 SGHAT, CDR2 FQNNGV. This CDR3 is 13 amino acids long. V was clipped by 4 bases and J by 7 bases, with 11 bases between them. The CDR3 DNA is TGTGCCAGCAGCTCCCGACTAGAGAATGAGCAGTTCTTC. Amino acid sequence: CASSSRLENEQFF.

This clonotype was counted at least ten times. The CDR3 reads CASSQPGLAEGRYF. The CDR3 DNA is TGTGCCAGCAGCCAACCCGGACTAGCGGAAGGCAGGTACTTC. V gene TRBV3-1 combines with J gene TRBJ2-7, with 10 bases matching TRBD2. Losses at the gene ends were 2 bases for V and 12 bases for J; bases not matched to a gene: 10. There are 14 residues in the CDR3. Per germline, CDR1 LGHDT and CDR2 YNNKEL (reference sequence).